The 20 T cell receptor beta chains below come from one sample, sequenced in a study of cytomegalovirus exposure and HLA in healthy donors. Both 60 Vbeta primers and 13 Jbeta primers went into the PCR. Profiling relied on immunoSEQ multiplex PCR, and the TCRdb table lists in-frame clones only, not all of them. This sample has about 200,000 clones, with more than 75% found just once. The sample consisted of PBMCs. The receptors were gathered from a woman aged 50 to 60 in good health and CMV-seropositive.

CDR3 amino acids: CASSPRRTGAYEQYF. DNA of the CDR3: TGTGCCAGCTCACCGAGAAGGACAGGGGCCTACGAGCAGTACTTC. The V call is TRBV18, the J call TRBJ2-7; TRBD1 matches at 9 bases. Germline trimming cut 3 bases from V and 2 bases from J; bases unmatched to any gene: 5. Germline values: CDR1 KGHSH, CDR2 LQKENI. This CDR3 has 15 amino acids.

The chain joins TRBV5-1 to TRBJ2-7; weak D call: TRBD1 (6 bases). V dropped 3 bases and J dropped 3 bases, with 19 bases sitting between them. The CDR3 covers 16 residues. The germline CDR1 and CDR2 sequences are SGHRS and YFSETQ. The CDR3 region has the DNA TGCGCCAGCAGCTCCGCAGGGGCCCCCTCACTCTACGAGCAGTACTTC. This codes for CASSSAGAPSLYEQYF.

V and J are TRBV4-1 and TRBJ1-4, with 8 bases aligning to TRBD1. The CDR3 loop spans 15 amino acids. Germline V gene data show CDR1 as MGHRA and CDR2 as YSYEKL. V shed 1 base, J shed 6 bases, and the junction held 4 bases outside the gene matches. The CDR3 sequence is CASSQGDRGDEKLFF. For the CDR3, the DNA is TGCGCCAGCAGCCAAGGTGACAGGGGTGATGAAAAACTGTTTTTT.

The chain is built from TRBV10-3 and TRBJ1-1; D call uncertain. The CDR3 loop spans 13 amino acids. V was trimmed by 8 bases and J by 0 bases, leaving 10 bases between them. In germline, CDR1 is ENHRY, CDR2 SYGVKD. CDR3 in amino acids: CAIGPGMNTEAFF. CDR3 nucleotides: TGTGCCATCGGTCCGGGAATGAACACTGAAGCTTTCTTT.

Only one count was recorded for this clone. This chain uses TRBV29-1 with TRBJ2-6; the D gene is possibly TRBD1 (6 bases). With 7 bases removed from V and 2 bases from J, the gap between germline ends came to 12 bases. The CDR3 sequence is 14 residues long. Germline values: CDR1 SQVTM, CDR2 ANQGSEA. The DNA of the CDR3 is TGCAGCGCAACAGGGTCGCCTGGGGCCAACGTCCTGACTTTC. Protein: CSATGSPGANVLTF.

The V gene is TRBV5-1, the J gene TRBJ1-4; D call uncertain. The CDR3 has 13 residues. Trimming removed 4 bases at V and 0 bases at J, with 4 bases between. Germline assignment: CDR1 SGHRS and CDR2 YFSETQ. The CDR3 DNA reads as TGCGCCAGCAGCGTCTCAACTAATGAAAAACTGTTTTTT. Amino acid sequence: CASSVSTNEKLFF.

This sequence joins TRBV11-2 and TRBJ2-7; the match to TRBD2 covers 11 bases. CDR1 is SGHAT, CDR2 FQNNGV, per germline. There are 15 residues in the CDR3. The junction had 5 bases not matched to a gene; V was cut back by 5 bases and J by 2 bases. The CDR3 nucleotides read TGTGCCAGCAGCCGCGGGACTAGCGGTGCCTACGAGCAGTACTTC. As protein: CASSRGTSGAYEQYF.

The chain carries TRBV7-2 and TRBJ2-5; D is ambiguous. The CDR3 loop spans 15 amino acids. V was trimmed by 5 bases and J by 2 bases, leaving 15 bases between them. Germline assignment: CDR1 SGHTA and CDR2 FQGNSA. The chain's CDR3 is CASSRNRLSQETQYF. The CDR3, as DNA: TGTGCCAGCAGCCGCAATCGACTGTCTCAAGAGACCCAGTACTTC. The complete variable domain, with remaining parts taken from reference TRBV7-2 and TRBJ2-5, reads GAGVSQSPSNKVTEKGKDVELRCDPISGHTALYWYRQSLGQGLEFLIYFQGNSAPDKSGLPSDRFSAERTGGSVSTLTIQRTQQEDSAVYLCASSRNRLSQETQYFGPGTRLLVL.

The CDR3 reads CASSLGQGSTDTQYF. CDR3 nucleotides: TGTGCCAGCAGTTTAGGACAGGGGAGCACAGATACGCAGTATTTT. This sequence joins TRBV27 and TRBJ2-3, with 9 bases aligning to TRBD1. The germline gives CDR1 MNHEY, CDR2 SMNVEV (reference sequence). V was clipped by 2 bases and J by 0 bases; unmatched bases: 0. The CDR3 covers 15 residues.

Regarding this clone: Other nucleotide sequences from this sample produce the same CDR3. The chain combines TRBV7-9 with TRBJ2-2; 8 nucleotides match TRBD1. Trimming took 6 bases from V and 3 from J; bases not matched to a gene: 3. This CDR3 has 14 residues. CDR1 is SEHNR and CDR2 is FQNEAQ in the germline V gene (reference sequence). The DNA for the CDR3 is TGTGCCAGCAGGCCGACAGGGGACACCGGGGAGCTGTTTTTT. As protein: CASRPTGDTGELFF.

The V gene is TRBV19, the J gene TRBJ1-1; D perhaps matches TRBD1 (5 bases). Germline V gene data show CDR1 as LNHDA and CDR2 as SQIVND (reference sequence). V lost 0 bases and J lost 1, with 12 bases in between. The CDR3 covers 16 residues. CDR3 coding DNA: TGTGCCAGTAGTATAGATCGCTGGCAGGGGAACACTGAAGCTTTCTTT. Protein: CASSIDRWQGNTEAFF.

The V gene is TRBV5-1, the J gene TRBJ2-3; no clear D. V was clipped by 1 base and J by 2 bases, with 11 bases between them. The CDR3 extends over 15 amino acids. Germline-derived CDR1 and CDR2 are SGHRS and YFSETQ. CDR3 DNA sequence: TGCGCCAGCAGCTTGTCTGTCAGGTACACAGATACGCAGTATTTT. Protein sequence: CASSLSVRYTDTQYF.

This clone came up a few times. The chain recombines TRBV7-2 with TRBJ2-7; TRBD1 matches 8 bases. V was pared by 3 bases and J by 3 bases, with 7 bases of the junction left unmatched. The germline CDR1 and CDR2 sequences are SGHTA and FQGNSA. The CDR3 runs to 15 residues. The CDR3 DNA is TGTGCCAGCAGCTTTGGACAGGGCACAATCTACGAGCAGTACTTC. It encodes CASSFGQGTIYEQYF.

The chain combines TRBV28 with TRBJ1-5; possible D gene TRBD1, 5 bases. The CDR3 sequence is 13 residues long. Per the germline V gene, CDR1 is MDHEN and CDR2 is SYDVKM. V dropped 5 bases and J dropped 6 bases, with 11 bases sitting between them. CDR3 loop: CASSQYTGQPQHF. The CDR3 nucleotides are TGTGCCAGCAGTCAATATACAGGTCAGCCCCAGCATTTT.

The chain has TRBV7-9 and TRBJ1-2, with D possibly being TRBD1 (5 bases). CDR3 length: 13 amino acids. The germline CDR1 and CDR2 sequences are SEHNR and FQNEAQ (reference sequence). Trimming left V 2 bases short and J 6 bases short, with 10 bases between. CDR3 in amino acids: CASSLWADNGYTF. For the CDR3, the DNA is TGTGCCAGCAGCTTATGGGCGGACAATGGCTACACCTTC.

This clone was observed a few times. This sequence joins TRBV5-1 and TRBJ2-1, with D maybe TRBD1 (6 bases). V lost 0 bases and J lost 8, with 9 bases in between. Germline V lookup: CDR1 SGHRS, CDR2 YFSETQ. CDR3 length: 13 amino acids. The DNA of the CDR3 is TGCGCCAGCAGCTTGGGACAGGCCCATGAGCAGTTCTTC. This translates into CASSLGQAHEQFF.

This clone turned up a few times. The chain links TRBV27 to TRBJ2-7; 9 bases map to TRBD2. Germline assignment: CDR1 MNHEY and CDR2 SMNVEV (reference sequence). This CDR3 spans 13 amino acids. The V and J ends lost 6 bases and 2 bases, in that order; junction bases with no gene match: 2. CDR3 loop: CASRLAGAYEQYF. The CDR3 DNA is TGTGCCAGCAGATTAGCGGGAGCCTACGAGCAGTACTTC.

This rearrangement joins TRBV28 to TRBJ2-3, with TRBD2 matching over 8 bases. J gave up 4 bases and V 8 bases, and 14 bases lay outside the gene matches. The CDR3 spans 16 residues. The germline V gene has CDR1 MDHEN and CDR2 SYDVKM. The CDR3 bases are TGTGCCAGCGCTCGTGGCAGCGGGAGTATGTCAGATACGCAGTATTTT. Encoded protein: CASARGSGSMSDTQYF.

V and J are TRBV11-2 and TRBJ2-2, with D possibly being TRBD2 (6 bases). CDR3 length: 16 amino acids. Per germline, CDR1 SGHAT and CDR2 FQNNGV. V lost 1 base, J lost 3 bases, and 12 bases lay in between. CDR3 amino acids: CASSLVGGDHTGELFF. The CDR3 nucleotides read TGTGCCAGCAGCTTAGTGGGCGGGGACCACACCGGGGAGCTGTTTTTT.

J is TRBJ1-2 and V is TRBV9; TRBD1 might be the D (5 bases). Germline V lookup: CDR1 SGDLS, CDR2 YYNGEE. This CDR3 comprises 12 residues. V was shortened by 8 bases and J by 2 bases, with 10 bases between the two germline ends. The CDR3 here is CASFSGNYGYTF. CDR3 bases: TGTGCCAGTTTTTCAGGGAACTATGGCTACACCTTC.